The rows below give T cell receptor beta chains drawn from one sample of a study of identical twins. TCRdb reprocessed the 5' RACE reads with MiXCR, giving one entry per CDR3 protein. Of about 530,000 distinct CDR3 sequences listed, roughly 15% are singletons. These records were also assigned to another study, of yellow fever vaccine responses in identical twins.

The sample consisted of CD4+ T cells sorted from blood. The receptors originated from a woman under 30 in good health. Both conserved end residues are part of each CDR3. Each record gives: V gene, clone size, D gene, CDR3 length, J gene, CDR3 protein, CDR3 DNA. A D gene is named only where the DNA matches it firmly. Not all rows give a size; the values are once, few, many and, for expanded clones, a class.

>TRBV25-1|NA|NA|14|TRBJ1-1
CASSVDRLGTEAFF
TGTGCCAGCAGCGTGGACAGACTGGGGACTGAAGCTTTCTTT
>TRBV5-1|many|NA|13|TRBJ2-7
CASSRAGTYEQYF
TGCGCCAGCAGTCGGGCCGGAACCTACGAGCAGTACTTC
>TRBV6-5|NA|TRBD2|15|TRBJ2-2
CASSYRREGTGELFF
TGTGCCAGCAGTTACCGCAGGGAGGGCACCGGGGAGCTGTTTTTT
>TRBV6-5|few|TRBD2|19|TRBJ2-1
CASSYSPGLAGGFWGEQFF
TGTGCCAGCAGTTACTCCCCGGGACTAGCGGGAGGGTTTTGGGGTGAGCAGTTCTTC
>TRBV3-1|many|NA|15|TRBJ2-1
CASSLGRASYNEQFF
TGTGCCAGCAGCCTGGGAAGGGCGTCCTACAATGAGCAGTTCTTC
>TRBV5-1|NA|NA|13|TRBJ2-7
CASSSDTAYEQYF
TGCGCCAGCAGCTCGGACACCGCCTACGAGCAGTACTTC
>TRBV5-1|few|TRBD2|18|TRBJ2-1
CASSLGGWSSGRVNEQFF
TGCGCCAGCAGCTTGGGGGGATGGTCGAGCGGGAGAGTAAATGAGCAGTTCTTC
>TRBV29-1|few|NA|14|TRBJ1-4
CSVEVTTGAEKLFF
TGCAGCGTTGAAGTTACTACAGGTGCTGAAAAACTGTTTTTT
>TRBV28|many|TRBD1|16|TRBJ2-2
CASSWLGQGVTGELFF
TGTGCCAGCAGCTGGCTTGGACAGGGGGTCACCGGGGAGCTGTTTTTT
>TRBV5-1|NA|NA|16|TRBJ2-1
CASSIPQGRRWGEQFF
TGCGCCAGCAGCATCCCCCAGGGCAGACGATGGGGTGAGCAGTTCTTC
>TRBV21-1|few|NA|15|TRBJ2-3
CASRKRGCCTDTQYF
TGTGCCAGCAGAAAGCGGGGGTGCTGCACAGATACGCAGTATTTT
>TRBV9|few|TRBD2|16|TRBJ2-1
CASSAGLAAQHFEQFF
TGTGCCAGCAGCGCCGGACTAGCGGCTCAACATTTCGAGCAGTTCTTC